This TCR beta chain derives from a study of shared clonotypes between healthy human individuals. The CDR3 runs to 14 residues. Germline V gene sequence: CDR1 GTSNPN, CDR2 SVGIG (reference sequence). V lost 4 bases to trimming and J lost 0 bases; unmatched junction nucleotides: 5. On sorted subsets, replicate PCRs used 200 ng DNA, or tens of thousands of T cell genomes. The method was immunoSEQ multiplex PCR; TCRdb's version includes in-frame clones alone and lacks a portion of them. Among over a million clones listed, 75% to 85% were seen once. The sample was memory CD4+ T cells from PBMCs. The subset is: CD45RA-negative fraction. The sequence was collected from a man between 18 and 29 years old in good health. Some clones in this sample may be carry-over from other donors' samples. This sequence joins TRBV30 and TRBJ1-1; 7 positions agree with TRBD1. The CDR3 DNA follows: TGTGCCTGGATCCCGGGACAGATGAACACTGAAGCTTTCTTT. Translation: CAWIPGQMNTEAFF.